This T cell receptor beta chain was captured by sequencing in a study of T-cell reconstitution after alpha-beta-depleted transplantation in children. Researchers prepared the TCRbeta library using unique molecular identifiers, the study reports. TCRdb re-called the PCR reads through MiXCR, storing one row per CDR3 protein. The table lists around 230,000 distinct CDR3 sequences, approximately 17% of them singletons, with around 45% in the top ten. Germline CDR1 reads SGHRS; CDR2 reads YFSETQ. Trimming removed 3 bases at V and 6 bases at J, with 24 bases between. This CDR3 is 17 amino acids long. This material consisted of PBMCs, mostly from graft donor cells, taken 360 days after TCRalphabeta/CD19-depleted stem cell transplant. The sequence derives from a male patient aged 2 to 10 who had a stem cell transplant for acute lymphoblastic leukemia, so the T cells may come from the graft donor. J is TRBJ2-5 and V is TRBV5-1; D is perhaps TRBD2 (5 bases). CDR3 in amino acids: CASSSGILDGIHKTQYF. The CDR3 DNA reads TGCGCCAGCAGCTCCGGTATCTTGGACGGGATTCACAAGACCCAGTACTTC.